This T cell receptor beta chain was documented in a study of OX40 agonist ivuxolimab in advanced cancers. In terms of the full investigation: Ivuxolimab was an agonistic, fully human IgG2 monoclonal antibody directed against OX40 (CD134), a costimulatory receptor. Partial responses occurred in three dose-escalation patients, of whom one had hepatocellular carcinoma and two had cutaneous melanoma. Peripheral TCRbeta sequencing was intended to test whether TCR sequence diversity was altered and clonal T-cell expansion was caused by ivuxolimab. Prior anti-PD-1, anti-PD-L1 or anti-CTLA-4 therapy was permitted, and 30% to 45% of dose-escalation patients had received checkpoint inhibitors. A male proportion of 75% to 85% and a mean age of approximately 55 years, ranging from roughly 20 to 80, were recorded for the dose-escalation cohort. Intravenous ivuxolimab was administered to patients every 2 weeks at six dose levels: 0.01, 0.1, 0.3, 1.5, 3 and 10 mg/kg. Of the roughly 51 patients in dose escalation, approximately 20 had hepatocellular carcinoma, some 15 had melanoma, 9 had renal cell carcinoma and 9 had head and neck cancer. The paper describes the monotherapy dose-escalation part (N of about 52 patients) of the phase I trial of ivuxolimab.

The germline V gene (reference sequence) provides CDR1 MNHNY and CDR2 SVGAGI. Taken from cysteine to phenylalanine, the CDR3 has 13 residues. Only the CDR3 DNA is retained, 39 bases long and in frame from the first base. V lost 5 bases and J lost 7 bases; the stretch between them is 14 bases long. A note on this clone: Its antigen specificity is not known. No much larger clone is present one base from it, and per-base qualities are unavailable.

What the work shows at the level of the full study, not this receptor alone: The antigen specificity of the peripheral T cells that underwent clonal expansion was not determined. Clonal expansion of both CD4+ and CD8+ blood T cells was observed from baseline to week 6 at doses 0.1 to 3.0 mg/kg. Low levels of normalized T-cell clonal expansion were also seen in some nonresponding patients. After ivuxolimab, CD8+ T cells had more expanded clones than CD4+ T cells on average. Partial responders in the 0.1-3.0 mg/kg groups had among the lowest normalized peripheral clonal expansion, especially among CD8+ T cells.

The trial excluded patients who had a history of autoimmune disease or were on systemic immunosuppression. Peripheral blood for TCR sequencing was collected from all dose cohorts at baseline, on cycle 4 day 1, and on cycle 7 day 1. The samples were taken from a phase I, first-in-human, multicenter, open-label dose-escalation trial of ivuxolimab. Adults with locally advanced or metastatic melanoma, renal cell, hepatocellular, or head and neck squamous cell carcinoma were enrolled in the trial. Before TCR sequencing, CD4+ T cells and CD8+ T cells were sorted from peripheral blood as separate populations. Genomic DNA was extracted from sorted cells for sequencing of the TCRbeta CDR3 region. The immunoSEQ Assay was used to sequence the TCRbeta CDR3 regions. Imported from immuneACCESS, the table was reduced by TCRdb to in-frame sequences with V and J called. These copies leave out some clones; in studies compared against another copy, an unresolved V gene accounts for under half, and the cause of the remainder is not known. The sample table lists some 100,000 clones, 70% to 90% of them with a count of one. The biggest ten clones account for 0.65% to 0.95% of the sample.

Recombination joined TRBV6-6 with TRBJ1-2; possibly the D gene is TRBD1, per 6 matching bases. The origin of this receptor is an adult with an advanced solid tumor such as melanoma, head and neck, liver or kidney cancer. The sequences come from CD4+ or CD8+ T cells sorted from blood, collected in a trial of the OX40 agonist ivuxolimab. The sequenced DNA: TGTGCCAGCAGTGCACTACAGGGCTCTGGCTACACCTTC. Translated, it reads CASSALQGSGYTF.